A single sample is the source of the 17 T cell receptor beta chains below, sequenced in a study of T cells in Graves' hyperthyroidism and ophthalmopathy. The investigators amplified TCR beta CDR3 regions from RNA transcripts. Researchers ran a first-round RT-PCR on the TCR CDR3 using the HTBI primer set. TCRdb analysed the multiplex PCR reads with MiXCR anew, one entry per CDR3 protein. The table shows 350,000 to 500,000 distinct CDR3 sequences, with approximately 15% occurring only once. Sequenced sample: blood. The receptors were gathered from a woman aged 18-35 years with Graves' hyperthyroidism.

The sample holds many counts of this clonotype. The chain recombines TRBV11-3 with TRBJ2-5, with D unclear. This CDR3 contains 14 residues. Germline V lookup: CDR1 SGHNT, CDR2 YENEEA. V was trimmed by 3 bases and J by 3 bases, leaving 11 bases between them. CDR3 bases: TGTGCCAGCAGCTTGGGCAGTTGGGAAGAGACCCAGTACTTC. Translating it yields CASSLGSWEETQYF.

On this clonotype itself: A read error may be the cause here, since a much bigger clone is one base away. The V gene is TRBV28, the J gene TRBJ1-3; no clear D gene. The CDR3 covers 17 residues. V lost 5 bases and J lost 4, with 21 bases in between. Per the germline V gene, CDR1 is MDHEN and CDR2 is SYDVKM. The CDR3 bases are TGTGCCAGCAGTCGCCCTCCAGGAGGAGAGGCCGGAAACACCATATATTTT. Translating gives CASSRPPGGEAGNTIYF.

This clonotype was recorded many times. The rearrangement joins TRBV7-3 to TRBJ2-2; D uncertain. This CDR3 contains 15 residues. Per the germline V gene, CDR1 is SGHTA and CDR2 is FQGTGA. With 5 bases removed from V and 7 bases from J, the gap between germline ends came to 17 bases. The CDR3 sequence is CASSPFPESGGELFF. The CDR3 nucleotides are TGTGCCAGCAGCCCCTTTCCGGAGTCAGGCGGGGAGCTGTTTTTT.

The sample holds many counts of this clonotype. The chain carries TRBV29-1 and TRBJ1-1; 7 nucleotides agree with TRBD1. Germline trimming cut 8 bases from V and 5 bases from J; bases unmatched to any gene: 11. The CDR3 totals 13 residues. Germline CDR1 is SQVTM and CDR2 is ANQGSEA. The CDR3 sequence is CSLQSGGGTEAFF. The CDR3, as DNA: TGCAGCCTTCAGTCAGGGGGTGGTACTGAAGCTTTCTTT.

The table lists this clonotype with many counts. The chain joins TRBV20-1 to TRBJ2-1, with a weak D call TRBD2 (6 bases). This CDR3 has 12 amino acids. The ends were cut back, 6 bases at V and 9 bases at J, with 15 bases in the middle. The germline gives CDR1 DFQATT, CDR2 SNEGSKA (reference sequence). CDR3 sequence reads: CSAQATRVEQFF. CDR3 DNA: TGCAGTGCCCAAGCGACTAGGGTTGAGCAGTTCTTC.

This chain links TRBV28 with TRBJ1-5; no reliable D call. The CDR3 totals 12 residues. Trimming shortened V by 4 bases and J by 10 bases, and 11 bases separated the two germline ends. Germline CDR1 reads MDHEN; CDR2 reads SYDVKM. This CDR3 is CASSSGISPQHF. CDR3 nucleotides: TGTGCCAGCAGTTCGGGCATCAGTCCCCAGCATTTT.

The J gene is TRBJ2-7, the V gene TRBV5-1; D might be TRBD1 (5 bases). Deletions cut 5 bases from V and 5 bases from J, with 14 bases between. The germline CDR1 and CDR2 sequences are SGHRS and YFSETQ. The length of the CDR3 is 13 residues. CDR3 protein: CASSRGQGDEQYF. The CDR3 DNA reads as TGCGCCAGCAGTCGAGGCCAGGGCGACGAGCAGTACTTC.

This chain uses TRBV29-1 with TRBJ2-1, with 9 bases that match TRBD2. In germline, CDR1 is SQVTM, CDR2 ANQGSEA. The CDR3 runs to 13 residues. Losses at the gene ends were 5 bases for V and 7 bases for J; bases not matched to a gene: 6. The CDR3 is CSVRGRAHNEQFF. As DNA, the CDR3 is TGCAGCGTTCGCGGGAGGGCCCATAATGAGCAGTTCTTC.

In this sample, this clonotype turned up many times. The J gene is TRBJ2-7, the V gene TRBV12-3 or TRBV12-4; the match to TRBD2 covers 9 bases. There are 15 residues in the CDR3. The ends lost 5 bases at V and 4 bases at J; junction bases unmatched: 9. The CDR3 coding sequence is TGTGCCAGCAGTATAACCGGGACTAGCCGTTACGAGCAGTACTTC. This codes for CASSITGTSRYEQYF.

The rearrangement joins TRBV30 to TRBJ2-1; D is unresolved. CDR3 length equals 13 residues. Trimming shortened V by 0 bases and J by 10 bases, and 13 bases separated the two germline ends. Per germline, CDR1 GTSNPN and CDR2 SVGIG (reference sequence). The DNA of the CDR3 is TGTGCCTGGAGTGTTGGGCTAGGAAAGGAGCAGTTCTTC. Its protein product is CAWSVGLGKEQFF.

The chain uses TRBV4-3 and TRBJ1-2; 11 bases agree with TRBD1. Per the germline V gene, CDR1 is LGHNA and CDR2 is YSLEER. With V trimmed by 0 bases and J by 8 bases, 11 bases remained unmatched. The CDR3 contains 17 residues. Written as DNA, the CDR3 is TGCGCCAGCAGCCAAGAAATTGGACAGGGGGCAGTGGGAGGCTACACCTTC. It codes for CASSQEIGQGAVGGYTF.

This clonotype came up a few times. This sequence joins TRBV27 and TRBJ1-3; D unresolved. Germline-derived CDR1 and CDR2 are MNHEY and SMNVEV (reference sequence). Between the trimmed V and J ends, which lost 5 bases and 0 bases, there was a span of 5 bases. The CDR3 loop spans 13 amino acids. DNA for the CDR3: TGTGCCAGCAGTGAAAGCTCTGGAAACACCATATATTTT. Amino acid sequence: CASSESSGNTIYF.

This clonotype appeared many times. This CDR3 is CASSLGQSNQPQHF. The DNA for the CDR3 is TGTGCCAGTAGTCTGGGGCAGAGCAATCAGCCCCAGCATTTT. The chain carries TRBV12-3 or TRBV12-4 and TRBJ1-5; a possible D gene is TRBD1 (5 bases). The CDR3 loop spans 14 amino acids. V lost 9 bases to trimming and J lost 1 base, with 13 bases between them.

This clonotype was observed at least ten times. The rearrangement joins TRBV20-1 to TRBJ2-7, with 9 bases fitting TRBD1. Germline V gives CDR1 DFQATT, CDR2 SNEGSKA (reference sequence). The CDR3 has 15 residues. Trimming cost V 0 bases and J 6 bases; bases outside gene matches: 9. Here the CDR3 DNA reads TGCAGTGCTAGAGATTCTAGGACAGGGGTCGTCGAGCAGTACTTC. Protein sequence: CSARDSRTGVVEQYF.

Ten or more counts support this clonotype. The rearrangement uses TRBV5-1 and TRBJ1-2; no definite D call. V was trimmed by 4 bases and J by 4 bases, leaving 11 bases between them. CDR3 length equals 13 residues. CDR1 is SGHRS, CDR2 YFSETQ, per germline. The CDR3 region has the DNA TGCGCCAGCAGCACGAGCACCAGCTATGGCTACACCTTC. This encodes CASSTSTSYGYTF.

This clonotype was detected only a few times. The rearrangement joins TRBV11-3 to TRBJ2-2; 13 nucleotides agree with TRBD2. V dropped 5 bases and J dropped 5; count of bases not matched to a gene: 5. The CDR3 sequence is 16 residues long. The germline gives CDR1 SGHNT, CDR2 YENEEA. CDR3 nucleotides: TGTGCCAGCAGCCCCGGACTAGCGGGAGATACCGGGGAGCTGTTTTTT. This sequence encodes CASSPGLAGDTGELFF.

This clonotype appeared many times. The chain uses TRBV28 and TRBJ2-5; D is unclear. The V end was cut by 8 bases, the J end by 2 bases, with 9 bases between. The length of the CDR3 is 12 residues. Per germline, CDR1 MDHEN and CDR2 SYDVKM. CDR3 sequence: CASLGRQETQYF. The CDR3 DNA reads as TGTGCCAGCTTGGGCAGGCAAGAGACCCAGTACTTC.